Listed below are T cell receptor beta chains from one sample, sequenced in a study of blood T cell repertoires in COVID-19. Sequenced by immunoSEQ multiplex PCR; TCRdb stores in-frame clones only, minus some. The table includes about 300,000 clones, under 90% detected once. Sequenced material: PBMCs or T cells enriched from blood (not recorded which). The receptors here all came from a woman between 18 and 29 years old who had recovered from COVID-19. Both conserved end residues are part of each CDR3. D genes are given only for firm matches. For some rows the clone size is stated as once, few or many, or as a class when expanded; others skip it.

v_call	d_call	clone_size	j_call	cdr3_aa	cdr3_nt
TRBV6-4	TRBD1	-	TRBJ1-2	CASRAGTGDSYGYTF	TGTGCCAGCAGAGCCGGGACAGGGGATTCCTATGGCTACACCTTC
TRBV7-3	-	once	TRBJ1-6	CASSLWSGEPLHF	TGTGCCAGCAGCTTATGGTCAGGGGAACCCCTCCACTTT
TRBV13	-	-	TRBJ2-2	CASSLGTGYTGELFF	TGTGCCAGCAGCTTAGGCACTGGTTACACCGGGGAGCTGTTTTTT
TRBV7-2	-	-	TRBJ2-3	CASSLLTVSGDTQYF	TGTGCCAGCAGCTTATTGACTGTTTCGGGAGATACGCAGTATTTT
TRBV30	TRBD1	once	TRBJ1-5	CAWAPGGGQPQHF	TGTGCCTGGGCTCCAGGGGGCGGGCAGCCCCAGCATTTT
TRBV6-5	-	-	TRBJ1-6	CASSYFPQGPNSPLHF	TGTGCCAGCAGTTACTTTCCCCAGGGTCCTAATTCACCCCTCCACTTT
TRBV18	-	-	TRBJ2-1	CASSPRETGVNEQFF	TGTGCCAGCTCACCACGCGAGACAGGAGTGAATGAGCAGTTCTTC
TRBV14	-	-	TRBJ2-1	CASSQVEEQFF	TGTGCCAGCAGCCAAGTAGAAGAGCAGTTCTTC
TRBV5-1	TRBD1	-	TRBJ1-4	CASSLGPTGNNEKLFF	TGCGCCAGCAGCTTGGGCCCGACAGGGAATAATGAAAAACTGTTTTTT
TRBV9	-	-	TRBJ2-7	CASSPRRIAASYEQYF	TGTGCCAGCAGCCCGAGGAGAATAGCGGCATCCTACGAGCAGTACTTC
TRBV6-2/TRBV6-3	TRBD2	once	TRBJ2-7	CASSYSPSGSLYEQYF	TGTGCCAGCAGTTACTCACCTAGCGGGAGCTTATACGAGCAGTACTTC
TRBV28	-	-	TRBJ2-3	CASSFVERASTDTQYF	TGTGCCAGCAGTTTTGTAGAGCGGGCAAGCACAGATACGCAGTATTTT
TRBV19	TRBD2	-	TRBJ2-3	CASSRIPLAGGPSDTQYF	TGTGCCAGTAGTAGAATCCCACTAGCGGGGGGGCCCTCAGATACGCAGTATTTT
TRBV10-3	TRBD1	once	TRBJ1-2	CAIRESPGQGRSSNYGYTF	TGTGCCATCAGGGAATCCCCCGGACAGGGACGTTCCTCTAACTATGGCTACACCTTC
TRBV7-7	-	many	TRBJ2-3	CASSLGVSERGTDTQYF	TGTGCTAGCAGCTTAGGGGTGTCGGAGCGAGGGACAGATACGCAGTATTTT
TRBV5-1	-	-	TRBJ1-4	CASSPGRQSPNEKLFF	TGCGCCAGCAGCCCCGGGAGGCAGTCCCCTAATGAAAAACTGTTTTTT
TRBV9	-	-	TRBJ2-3	CASSVQGSTDTQYF	TGTGCCAGCAGCGTACAGGGTAGCACAGATACGCAGTATTTT
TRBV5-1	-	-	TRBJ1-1	CASSLQGRNTEAFF	TGCGCCAGCAGCCTACAGGGTCGGAACACTGAAGCTTTCTTT
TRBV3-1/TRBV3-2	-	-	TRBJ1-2	CASSQASGGMAGVF	TGTGCCAGCAGCCAAGCCTCTGGGGGTATGGCGGGAGTTTTC
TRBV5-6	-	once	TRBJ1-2	CASSHSYGYTF	TGTGCCAGCAGTCACAGCTATGGCTACACCTTC
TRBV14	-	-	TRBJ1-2	CASSQDSQGTNYGYTF	TGTGCCAGCAGCCAAGATTCGCAGGGGACTAACTATGGCTACACCTTC
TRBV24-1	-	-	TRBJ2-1	CATSGRDMTYNEQFF	TGTGCCACCAGTGGCCGGGACATGACCTACAATGAGCAGTTCTTC
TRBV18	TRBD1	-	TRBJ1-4	CASSPGQGKEKLFF	TGTGCCAGCTCACCGGGACAGGGTAAAGAAAAACTGTTTTTT
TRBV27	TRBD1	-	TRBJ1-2	CATRQGYYGYTF	TGTGCCACGCGACAGGGATACTATGGCTACACCTTC
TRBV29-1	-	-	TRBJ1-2	CSVEISAGAHGYTF	TGCAGCGTTGAAATTTCGGCAGGGGCTCATGGCTACACCTTC
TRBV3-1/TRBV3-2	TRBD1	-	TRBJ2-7	CASSPLRTGPFYEQYF	TGTGCCAGCAGCCCACTTCGGACAGGGCCCTTCTACGAGCAGTACTTC
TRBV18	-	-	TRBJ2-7	CASSSRGQNYEQYF	TGTGCCAGCTCTTCGCGGGGTCAGAACTACGAGCAGTACTTC
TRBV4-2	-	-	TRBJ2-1	CASSQDHPGEQFF	TGTGCCAGCAGCCAAGATCATCCCGGTGAGCAGTTCTTC
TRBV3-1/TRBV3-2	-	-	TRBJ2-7	CASSPEFAVHYEQYF	TGTGCCAGCAGCCCGGAGTTTGCAGTGCACTACGAGCAGTACTTC
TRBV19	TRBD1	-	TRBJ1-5	CANPQKPGQVMESNQPQHF	TGTGCCAACCCACAAAAACCGGGACAGGTCATGGAATCCAATCAGCCCCAGCATTTT
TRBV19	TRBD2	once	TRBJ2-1	CASSMAGGYEQFF	TGTGCCAGTAGTATGGCGGGGGGGTATGAGCAGTTCTTC
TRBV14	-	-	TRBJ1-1	CATRGRNTEAFF	TGTGCCACCCGAGGGAGGAACACTGAAGCTTTCTTT
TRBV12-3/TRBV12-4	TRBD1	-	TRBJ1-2	CASSRDSLRGYTF	TGTGCCAGCAGCCGGGACAGTCTACGAGGCTACACCTTC
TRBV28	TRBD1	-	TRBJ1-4	CASSLLGDRGNEKLFF	TGTGCCAGCAGTTTATTAGGTGACAGGGGTAATGAAAAACTGTTTTTT
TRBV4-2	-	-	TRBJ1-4	CASSQDIREGEKLFF	TGTGCCAGCAGCCAAGATATAAGGGAGGGCGAAAAACTGTTTTTT
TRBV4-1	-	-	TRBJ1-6	CASRAASSYNSPLHF	TGCGCCAGCAGGGCGGCGAGCTCCTATAATTCACCCCTCCACTTT
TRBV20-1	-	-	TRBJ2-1	CSARSGNEQFF	TGCAGTGCTCGTAGCGGCAATGAGCAGTTCTTC
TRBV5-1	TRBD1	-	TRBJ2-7	CASSLLVTGAGEQYF	TGCGCCAGCAGCTTGCTAGTGACAGGGGCGGGCGAGCAGTACTTC
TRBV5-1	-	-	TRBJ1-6	CASTGQDNSPLHF	TGCGCCAGCACGGGACAAGATAATTCACCCCTCCACTTT
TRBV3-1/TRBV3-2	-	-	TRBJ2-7	CASSQDTGLIPYEQYF	TGTGCCAGCAGCCAAGATACAGGATTAATTCCCTACGAGCAGTACTTC
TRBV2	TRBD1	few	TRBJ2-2	CASSSGQGRNTGELFF	TGTGCCAGCAGCTCCGGACAGGGAAGGAACACCGGGGAGCTGTTTTTT
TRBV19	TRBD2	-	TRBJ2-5	CASSISLAAQETQYF	TGTGCCAGTAGTATATCGCTAGCGGCACAAGAGACCCAGTACTTC
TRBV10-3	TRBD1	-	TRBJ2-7	CAISESQQGSYEQYF	TGTGCCATCAGTGAGTCGCAACAGGGGTCCTACGAGCAGTACTTC